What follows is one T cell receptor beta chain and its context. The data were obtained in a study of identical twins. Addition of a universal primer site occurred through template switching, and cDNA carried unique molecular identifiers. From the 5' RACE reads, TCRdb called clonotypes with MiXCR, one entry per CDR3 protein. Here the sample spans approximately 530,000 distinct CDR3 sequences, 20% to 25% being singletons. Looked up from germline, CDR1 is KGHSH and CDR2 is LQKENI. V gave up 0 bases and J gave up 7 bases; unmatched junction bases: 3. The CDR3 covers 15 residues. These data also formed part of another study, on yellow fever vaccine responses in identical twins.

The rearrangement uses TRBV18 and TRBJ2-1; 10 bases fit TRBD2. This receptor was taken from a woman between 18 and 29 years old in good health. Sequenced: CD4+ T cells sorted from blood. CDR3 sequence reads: CASSPPLAGLNEQFF. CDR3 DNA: TGTGCCAGCTCACCACCACTAGCGGGACTGAATGAGCAGTTCTTC.